The 23 T cell receptor beta chains below all came from one sample that was sequenced in a study of lymphopenia after photon versus proton radiotherapy. Produced via immunoSEQ multiplex PCR; TCRdb's table is partial and in-frame only. The sample includes 37,000 or so clones, just over 85% of them seen just once. The sample was peripheral blood, taken from a patient treated with proton-based radiotherapy. Every receptor here comes from a woman between 65 and 79 years old with pancreatic cancer. Some clones in this sample may be carry-over from other donors' samples.

V gene TRBV5-6 combines with J gene TRBJ2-5, with TRBD2 matching over 8 bases. CDR3 length: 16 amino acids. Germline V gene sequence: CDR1 SGHDT, CDR2 YYEEEE. V was clipped by 2 bases and J by 2 bases; unmatched bases: 8. The CDR3 DNA reads as TGTGCCAGCAGCTTCCCGGGCGGGGGGATACAAGAGACCCAGTACTTC. This translates into CASSFPGGGIQETQYF.

The V gene is TRBV18, the J gene TRBJ2-7; no clear D gene. In germline, CDR1 is KGHSH, CDR2 LQKENI. V was shortened by 3 bases and J by 2 bases, with 8 bases between the two germline ends. The CDR3 sequence is 13 residues long. CDR3 region: CASSPWVTYEQYF. The CDR3 nucleotides read TGTGCCAGCTCACCTTGGGTGACCTACGAGCAGTACTTC.

The chain uses TRBV19 and TRBJ1-2, with D perhaps TRBD1 (5 bases). V was pared by 6 bases and J by 6 bases, with 20 bases between. Germline V gene data show CDR1 as LNHDA and CDR2 as SQIVND (reference sequence). The length of the CDR3 is 15 residues. This chain's CDR3 is CASRTTGRSVDGYTF. The CDR3, as DNA: TGTGCCAGTAGGACTACGGGACGGAGCGTCGATGGCTACACCTTC.

The CDR3 DNA sequence: TGTGCCAGCAGGATCCCGGGACTTTACGAGCAGTACTTC. It specifies CASRIPGLYEQYF. The V call is TRBV2, the J call TRBJ2-5; D is possibly TRBD2 (6 bases). The DNA matches TRBJ2-7 better at its end, which makes the J call doubtful. The CDR3 is made up of 13 amino acids. Germline V lookup: CDR1 SNHLY, CDR2 FYNNEI.

This CDR3 reads CASSTYNTGELFF. CDR3 coding DNA: TGTGCCAGCAGCACCTACAACACCGGGGAGCTGTTTTTT. The gene calls are TRBV7-2 and TRBJ2-2; D is ambiguous. Per germline, CDR1 SGHTA and CDR2 FQGNSA. The CDR3 is 13 residues long. V gave up 5 bases and J gave up 2 bases, with 6 bases separating them.

The chain combines TRBV28 with TRBJ2-1; 11 positions match TRBD2. Trimming removed 6 bases from V and 4 bases from J; junction bases left unmatched: 8. CDR1 and CDR2 from the germline V gene are MDHEN and SYDVKM. The length of the CDR3 is 16 residues. The CDR3 region has the DNA TGTGCCAGCAGAAAATCGGGACTAGCGGCATACAATGAGCAGTTCTTC. Protein sequence: CASRKSGLAAYNEQFF.

The chain has TRBV19 and TRBJ1-1; D remains ambiguous. Germline V gene lookup returns CDR1 LNHDA and CDR2 SQIVND (reference sequence). This CDR3 has 14 amino acids. The germline V and J ends were trimmed by 4 bases and 0 bases, with 9 bases remaining between them. The DNA for the CDR3 is TGTGCCAGTAGTAGGAATCAGATGAACACTGAAGCTTTCTTT. It codes for CASSRNQMNTEAFF.

DNA of the CDR3: TGTGCCAGCAGGCCGTCTCGGGGCAATCAGCCCCAGCATTTT. Its protein product is CASRPSRGNQPQHF. The chain uses TRBV6-5 and TRBJ1-5; D ambiguous. Germline assignment: CDR1 MNHEY and CDR2 SVGAGI. The V and J ends lost 6 bases and 2 bases respectively, with 11 bases between them. The CDR3 length is 14 residues.

This clone appeared a single time. The chain links TRBV6-6 to TRBJ1-5, with TRBD1 as a possible D gene (5 bases). This CDR3 is built from 13 residues. Deletions cut 7 bases from V and 4 bases from J, with 11 bases between. The germline V gene has CDR1 MNHNY and CDR2 SVGAGI (reference sequence). The CDR3 loop is CASIRTPNQPQHF. The CDR3 coding sequence is TGTGCCAGCATAAGGACACCAAATCAGCCCCAGCATTTT.

The J gene is TRBJ2-7, the V gene TRBV5-1, with D perhaps TRBD1 or TRBD2 (5 bases each). Germline lookup yields CDR1 SGHRS and CDR2 YFSETQ. The CDR3 loop spans 14 amino acids. V gave up 0 bases and J gave up 2 bases, with 9 bases separating them. The chain's CDR3 is CASSLGGDTYEQYF. The CDR3 nucleotides read TGCGCCAGCAGCTTGGGAGGGGATACCTACGAGCAGTACTTC.

The V gene is TRBV28, the J gene TRBJ1-1; 9 bases agree with TRBD1. V shed 1 base and J 0 bases; nucleotides not matched to a gene: 6. The CDR3 sequence is 17 residues long. Germline lookup yields CDR1 MDHEN and CDR2 SYDVKM. CDR3 protein: CASSLFGTGRMNTEAFF. As DNA, the CDR3 is TGTGCCAGCAGTTTATTCGGGACAGGGCGGATGAACACTGAAGCTTTCTTT.

The chain has TRBV29-1 and TRBJ1-3; 8 bases are a match to TRBD1. Trimming at V came to 4 bases and at J to 0 bases, leaving 2 bases not matched to a gene. Germline V gene lookup returns CDR1 SQVTM and CDR2 ANQGSEA. This CDR3 has 14 residues. The CDR3 DNA follows: TGCAGCGTTGCTGGGACAGGCTCTGGAAACACCATATATTTT. Amino acids: CSVAGTGSGNTIYF.

V gene TRBV28 combines with J gene TRBJ1-1, with 7 bases fitting TRBD1. This CDR3 spans 15 amino acids. CDR1 MDHEN and CDR2 SYDVKM come from the germline V gene. The junction had 8 bases not matched to a gene; V was cut back by 1 base and J by 6 bases. The CDR3 coding sequence is TGTGCCAGCAGTTTATCCCAGGGGGTTGGCGCTGAAGCTTTCTTT. Its protein product is CASSLSQGVGAEAFF.

The gene calls are TRBV6-4 and TRBJ2-3, with 7 bases identical to TRBD2. Germline CDR1 reads MRHNA; CDR2 reads SNTAGT. This CDR3 has 14 amino acids. V gave up 4 bases and J gave up 2 bases; unmatched junction bases: 3. The CDR3 loop is CASSAGLPTDTQYF. In nucleotides, the CDR3 is TGTGCCAGCAGTGCGGGACTACCCACAGATACGCAGTATTTT.

The sample holds a few counts of this clone. This rearrangement joins TRBV19 to TRBJ1-5; D gene unclear. The ends were cut back, 3 bases at V and 5 bases at J, with 11 bases in the middle. Germline-derived CDR1 and CDR2 are LNHDA and SQIVND (reference sequence). The CDR3 loop spans 14 amino acids. In DNA, the CDR3 is TGTGCCAGTAGTATTTCGGCACAGTATCAGCCCCAGCATTTT. This translates into CASSISAQYQPQHF. The variable domain in full, completed from reference TRBV19 and TRBJ1-5, reads DGGITQSPKYLFRKEGQNVTLSCEQNLNHDAMYWYRQDPGQGLRLIYYSQIVNDFQKGDIAEGYSVSREKKESFPLTVTSAQKNPTAFYLCASSISAQYQPQHFGDGTRLSIL.

This clone has a handful of counts. The genes are TRBV9 and TRBJ2-6; D gene unclear. V gave up 4 bases and J gave up 1 base, with 0 bases separating them. The CDR3 totals 12 residues. Germline loops: CDR1 SGDLS, CDR2 YYNGEE. The CDR3 is CASSSGANVLTF. The CDR3 DNA is TGTGCCAGCAGCTCTGGGGCCAACGTCCTGACTTTC.

The J gene is TRBJ2-7, the V gene TRBV6-5; TRBD2 matches at 14 bases. Germline CDR1 reads MNHEY; CDR2 reads SVGAGI. The CDR3 consists of 16 residues. The junction had 3 bases not matched to a gene; V was cut back by 2 bases and J by 3 bases. The CDR3 spells CASSYDGLAGGYEQYF. The DNA for the CDR3 is TGTGCCAGCAGTTACGACGGACTAGCGGGAGGCTACGAGCAGTACTTC.

In DNA, the CDR3 is TGTGCCAGCAGCTTGGTCGGGGTGGCTAGCGGGAGAGAGACCCAGTACTTC. Translating it yields CASSLVGVASGRETQYF. The V and J genes are TRBV5-4 and TRBJ2-5, with 10 bases fitting TRBD2. Unmatched junction bases numbered 9, after V lost 0 bases and J lost 4 bases. CDR1 SGHNT and CDR2 YYREEE come from the germline V gene (reference sequence). This CDR3 region has 17 residues.

CDR3 sequence reads: CASSLLFPGRLEAFF. In DNA, the CDR3 is TGTGCCAGCAGCTTACTTTTCCCAGGGCGGCTGGAAGCTTTCTTT. V usage is TRBV7-8 and J usage is TRBJ1-1; D might be TRBD1 (5 bases). The V and J ends lost 2 bases and 8 bases respectively, with 18 bases between them. The CDR3 runs 15 residues. Germline V lookup: CDR1 SGHVS, CDR2 FQNEAQ.

This chain joins TRBV6-1 and TRBJ1-1; D is unclear. The CDR3 is 12 amino acids. Germline-derived CDR1 and CDR2 are MNHNS and SASEGT. The ends were cut back, 4 bases at V and 4 bases at J, with 7 bases in the middle. In nucleotides, the CDR3 is TGTGCCAGCAGTGGGGCCGCCACTGAAGCTTTCTTT. As protein: CASSGAATEAFF.

The chain combines TRBV7-2 with TRBJ2-3; 12 bases are a match to TRBD2. This CDR3 has 16 amino acids. Losses at the gene ends were 5 bases for V and 4 bases for J; bases not matched to a gene: 7. The germline V gene has CDR1 SGHTA and CDR2 FQGNSA. Here the CDR3 reads CASSTRLAGASDTQYF. As DNA, the CDR3 is TGTGCCAGCAGCACTCGACTAGCGGGAGCCTCAGATACGCAGTATTTT. The entire variable domain, with the rest obtained from reference TRBV7-2 and TRBJ2-3, is as follows: GAGVSQSPSNKVTEKGKDVELRCDPISGHTALYWYRQSLGQGLEFLIYFQGNSAPDKSGLPSDRFSAERTGGSVSTLTIQRTQQEDSAVYLCASSTRLAGASDTQYFGPGTRLTVL.

J is TRBJ1-1 and V is TRBV28, with D perhaps TRBD1 (6 bases). The CDR3 sequence is 14 residues long. V lost 2 bases to trimming and J lost 0 bases, with 7 bases between them. Germline V gives CDR1 MDHEN, CDR2 SYDVKM. The CDR3 sequence is CASSLTGLNTEAFF. CDR3 DNA sequence: TGTGCCAGCAGTTTAACAGGGTTGAACACTGAAGCTTTCTTT. The whole variable domain, filled in from reference TRBV28 and TRBJ1-1, reads DVKVTQSSRYLVKRTGEKVFLECVQDMDHENMFWYRQDPGLGLRLIYFSYDVKMKEKGDIPEGYSVSREKKERFSLILESASTNQTSMYLCASSLTGLNTEAFFGQGTRLTVV.

The rearrangement uses TRBV5-8 and TRBJ1-1, with TRBD1 as a possible D gene (5 bases). Per the germline V gene, CDR1 is SGHTS and CDR2 is YDEGEE. Deletions cut 1 base from V and 1 base from J, with 8 bases between. The CDR3 contains 14 residues. The CDR3 loop is CASSLSDRNTEAFF. Written as DNA, the CDR3 is TGTGCCAGCAGCTTGTCCGACAGGAACACTGAAGCTTTCTTT.